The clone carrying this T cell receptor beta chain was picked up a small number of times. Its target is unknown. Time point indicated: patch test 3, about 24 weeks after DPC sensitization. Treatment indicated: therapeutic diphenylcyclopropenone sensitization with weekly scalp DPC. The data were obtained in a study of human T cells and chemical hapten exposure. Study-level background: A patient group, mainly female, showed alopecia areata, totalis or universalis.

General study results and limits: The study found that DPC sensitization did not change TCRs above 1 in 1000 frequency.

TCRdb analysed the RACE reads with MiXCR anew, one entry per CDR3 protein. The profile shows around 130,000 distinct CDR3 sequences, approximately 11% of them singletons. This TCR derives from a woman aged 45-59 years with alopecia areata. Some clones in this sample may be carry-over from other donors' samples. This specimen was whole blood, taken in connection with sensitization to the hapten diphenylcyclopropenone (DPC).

The CDR3 is CASSPGLGFAGTQYF. In DNA, the CDR3 is TGTGCCAGCAGTCCGGGACTGGGGTTTGCAGGAACGCAGTATTTT. J is TRBJ2-3 and V is TRBV27; D is possibly TRBD2 (6 bases). CDR3 length: 15 amino acids. Between the trimmed V and J ends, which lost 5 bases and 9 bases, there was a span of 21 bases. Germline CDR1 is MNHEY and CDR2 is SMNVEV (reference sequence).